These 22 T cell receptor beta chains came from one sample sequenced in a study of T-cell reconstitution after alpha-beta-depleted transplantation in children. The authors prepared the TCRbeta library with unique molecular identifiers. From the PCR reads, TCRdb called clonotypes with MiXCR, one entry per CDR3 protein. Found here are about 610,000 distinct CDR3 sequences, over 9.5% of them singletons; the top ten hold 3.5% to 5%. The starting material was PBMCs from the stem cell graft donor, obtained from the stem cell graft. The receptors originated from a human donor who donated a stem cell graft to a child with acute myeloid leukemia.

This clonotype was recorded a few times. V is TRBV15 and J is TRBJ2-2; D not resolved. V lost 0 bases and J 0 bases, leaving 5 bases between the germline ends. CDR3 length: 15 amino acids. Germline V gene data show CDR1 as LNHNV and CDR2 as YYDKDF (reference sequence). CDR3 coding DNA: TGTGCCACCAGCAGAGATACTGCGAACACCGGGGAGCTGTTTTTT. This gives the protein CATSRDTANTGELFF. The entire variable domain, with the rest obtained from reference TRBV15 and TRBJ2-2, is as follows: DAMVIQNPRYQVTQFGKPVTLSCSQTLNHNVMYWYQQKSSQAPKLLFHYYDKDFNNEADTPDNFQSRRPNTSFCFLDIRSPGLGDTAMYLCATSRDTANTGELFFGEGSRLTVL.

The chain couples TRBV21-1 to TRBJ1-5; whether TRBD1, the table's D call, matches the DNA was not checked. TRBV21-1 is classified as a pseudogene. The CDR3 runs to 16 residues. The CDR3 DNA reads as TGTGCCAGCAGCAAAGAAGAGTGGACAGCACTTACCCCCCAGCATTTT. As protein: CASSKEEWTALTPQHF.

J is TRBJ1-1 and V is TRBV30, with D unclear. The CDR3 runs 13 residues. The V and J ends lost 2 bases and 6 bases respectively, with 13 bases between them. Germline-derived CDR1 and CDR2 are GTSNPN and SVGIG (reference sequence). CDR3 sequence: CAWSIGKLAEAFF. CDR3 bases: TGTGCCTGGAGTATAGGGAAACTTGCTGAAGCTTTCTTT.

This clonotype showed up many times. V gene TRBV5-1 combines with J gene TRBJ2-4, with D tentatively TRBD1 or TRBD2 (5 bases each). This CDR3 comprises 17 residues. Germline V gene data show CDR1 as SGHRS and CDR2 as YFSETQ. With 3 bases removed from V and 5 bases from J, the gap between germline ends came to 21 bases. In DNA, the CDR3 is TGCGCCAGCAGCTCCTCGAGAGAACGGGTGGGGGAAAACATTCAGTACTTC. It codes for CASSSSRERVGENIQYF.

In this sample, this clonotype turned up a few times. The chain carries TRBV20-1 and TRBJ1-1; a possible D gene is TRBD1 (5 bases). Germline values: CDR1 DFQATT, CDR2 SNEGSKA (reference sequence). The CDR3 has 12 amino acids. V was pared by 4 bases and J by 4 bases, with 10 bases between. The CDR3 nucleotides read TGCAGTGCTACCTCCGGGGGCACTGAAGCTTTCTTT. Its translation is CSATSGGTEAFF.

In its sample, this clonotype was seen many times. This CDR3 is CASSVLPHPELFF. The CDR3 region has the DNA TGTGCCAGCAGCGTACTACCACACCCGGAGCTGTTTTTT. The chain uses TRBV9 and TRBJ2-2; D gene unclear. Trimming cost V 1 base and J 10 bases, with 11 bases left between them. Per germline, CDR1 SGDLS and CDR2 YYNGEE. The CDR3 loop spans 13 amino acids.

This clonotype was seen repeatedly, ten times or more. This rearrangement joins TRBV28 to TRBJ2-7; D uncertain. The V end lost 7 bases, the J end lost 6 bases, and 10 bases lay between the germline ends. Germline-derived CDR1 and CDR2 are MDHEN and SYDVKM. The CDR3 covers 11 residues. The CDR3 reads CASTSGLEQYF. CDR3 nucleotides: TGTGCCAGCACCTCAGGCCTCGAGCAGTACTTC.

The V call is TRBV21-1, the J call TRBJ2-3; TRBD1, the D gene given by the table, was not confirmed from the DNA. TRBV21-1 has pseudogene status. The CDR3 is 15 amino acids. The CDR3 DNA is TGTGCCAGCAGCAACCCGACAGGGGGCCCAGATACGCAGTATTTT. Residues: CASSNPTGGPDTQYF.

This clonotype was found a few times. This chain joins TRBV28 and TRBJ1-5; TRBD1 matches at 7 bases. From germline, CDR1 is MDHEN and CDR2 SYDVKM. V trimming: 2 bases; J trimming: 5 bases; junction bases outside the gene matches: 6. This CDR3 region has 15 residues. CDR3 nucleotide sequence: TGTGCCAGCAGTTTACAGGGGGGAGTTGATCAGCCCCAGCATTTT. This encodes CASSLQGGVDQPQHF.

Ten or more counts support this clonotype. This chain uses TRBV5-1 with TRBJ2-7; D not certain. The germline gives CDR1 SGHRS, CDR2 YFSETQ. With 0 bases removed from V and 3 bases from J, the gap between germline ends came to 10 bases. The CDR3 consists of 14 residues. For the CDR3, the DNA is TGCGCCAGCAGCTTGGTGCCAGCCTTCTACGAGCAGTACTTC. This codes for CASSLVPAFYEQYF.

This clonotype showed up many times. The chain joins TRBV7-2 to TRBJ2-6; D is ambiguous. Germline V CDR1 and CDR2: SGHTA, FQGNSA. The length of the CDR3 is 13 residues. The V end lost 6 bases, the J end lost 1 base, and 4 bases lay between the germline ends. CDR3 protein: CASSFSGANVLTF. DNA for the CDR3: TGTGCCAGCAGTTTTTCTGGGGCCAACGTCCTGACTTTC.

This clonotype came up many times. J is TRBJ1-4 and V is TRBV7-9, with a tentative D call TRBD1 (5 bases). The CDR3 is made up of 14 amino acids. Germline V CDR1 and CDR2: SEHNR, FQNEAQ (reference sequence). Deletions cut 5 bases from V and 0 bases from J, with 7 bases between. The CDR3 is CASSPGATNEKLFF. In nucleotides, the CDR3 is TGTGCCAGCAGCCCGGGGGCAACTAATGAAAAACTGTTTTTT. The whole variable domain, remainder taken from reference TRBV7-9 and TRBJ1-4, is DTGVSQNPRHKITKRGQNVTFRCDPISEHNRLYWYRQTLGQGPEFLTYFQNEAQLEKSRLLSDRFSAERPKGSFSTLEIQRTEQGDSAMYLCASSPGATNEKLFFGSGTQLSVL.

This chain uses TRBV12-3 or TRBV12-4 with TRBJ2-1; D is uncertain. This CDR3 region has 14 residues. V was pared by 6 bases and J by 0 bases, with 9 bases between. CDR3 sequence (DNA): TGTGCCAGCAGCCACGGTGACTCCTACAATGAGCAGTTCTTC. Translated, it gives CASSHGDSYNEQFF.

This clonotype was recorded many times. The chain recombines TRBV29-1 with TRBJ2-7, with D maybe TRBD2 (5 bases). The germline gives CDR1 SQVTM, CDR2 ANQGSEA. Trimming took 5 bases from V and 0 from J, leaving 11 bases between them. The CDR3 has 13 residues. CDR3 sequence reads: CSVWGGSSYEQYF. The CDR3 DNA is TGCAGCGTTTGGGGTGGGAGCTCCTACGAGCAGTACTTC.

This clonotype was counted only a few times. J is TRBJ2-5 and V is TRBV7-3; perhaps D is TRBD1 or TRBD2 (6 bases each). Trimming took 2 bases from V and 1 from J, leaving 14 bases between them. CDR3 length: 16 amino acids. Germline V gene sequence: CDR1 SGHTA, CDR2 FQGTGA. CDR3 in DNA: TGTGCCAGCAGCTTAGGGCCAGGAGGGGGCCAAGAGACCCAGTACTTC. Translating gives CASSLGPGGGQETQYF.

The chain uses TRBV5-3 and TRBJ2-5; 10 bases are shared with TRBD2. TRBV5-3 falls under the ORF class, with uncertain function. The CDR3 consists of 15 residues. Unmatched junction bases numbered 8, after V lost 8 bases and J lost 1 base. The CDR3 sequence is CARGPGLAVQETQYF. The CDR3 region has the DNA TGTGCCAGGGGCCCAGGACTAGCGGTCCAAGAGACCCAGTACTTC.

The CDR3 DNA sequence: TGTGCCAGCAGCCCAGGACTAGCGGGAGTTGGAGATACGCAGTATTTT. Amino acids: CASSPGLAGVGDTQYF. This chain uses TRBV5-4 with TRBJ2-3, with 13 bases aligning to TRBD2. Unmatched junction bases numbered 7, after V lost 4 bases and J lost 5 bases. The CDR3 covers 16 residues. Germline CDR1 SGHNT, CDR2 YYREEE (reference sequence).

This clonotype was picked up a small number of times. The chain links TRBV6-2 or TRBV6-3 to TRBJ1-2; D uncertain. The CDR3 has 13 residues. Germline V gene sequence: CDR1 MNHEY, CDR2 SVGEGT. The germline V and J ends were trimmed by 6 bases and 8 bases, with 16 bases remaining between them. This chain's CDR3 is CASSQRSLRGYTF. The CDR3 DNA follows: TGTGCCAGCAGCCAAAGGTCCCTGCGGGGCTACACCTTC.

The sample holds a few counts of this clonotype. This chain uses TRBV7-6 with TRBJ2-2; no definite D call. The V end lost 4 bases, the J end lost 5 bases, and 17 bases lay between the germline ends. The CDR3 runs to 16 residues. The V gene's germline CDR1 is SGHVS and CDR2 FNYEAQ. The CDR3 region has the DNA TGTGCCAGCAGCTCCCGGTCCTTAAGAGGTACCGGGGAGCTGTTTTTT. Its translation is CASSSRSLRGTGELFF. The full variable domain, completed using reference TRBV7-6 and TRBJ2-2, is GAGVSQSPRYKVTKRGQDVALRCDPISGHVSLYWYRQALGQGPEFLTYFNYEAQQDKSGLPNDRFSAERPEGSISTLTIQRTEQRDSAMYRCASSSRSLRGTGELFFGEGSRLTVL.

V usage is TRBV7-9 and J usage is TRBJ2-5; maybe TRBD1 (6 bases). Germline-derived CDR1 and CDR2 are SEHNR and FQNEAQ (reference sequence). V was cut by 4 bases and J by 5 bases, with 20 bases left in between. CDR3 length: 16 amino acids. CDR3 loop: CASSSGTNDRGETQYF. The DNA for the CDR3 is TGTGCCAGCAGCTCCGGGACAAATGATAGGGGGGAGACCCAGTACTTC. The full variable domain, with the rest looked up from reference TRBV7-9 and TRBJ2-5, is DTGVSQNPRHKITKRGQNVTFRCDPISEHNRLYWYRQTLGQGPEFLTYFQNEAQLEKSRLLSDRFSAERPKGSFSTLEIQRTEQGDSAMYLCASSSGTNDRGETQYFGPGTRLLVL.

This clonotype was seen many times. The chain employs TRBV20-1 and TRBJ2-2, with D unresolved. The CDR3 contains 12 residues. Per the germline V gene, CDR1 is DFQATT and CDR2 is SNEGSKA (reference sequence). Trimming pared 6 bases from V and 1 base from J, leaving 6 bases between. CDR3 sequence reads: CSARQNTGELFF. The CDR3 DNA is TGCAGTGCCCGTCAGAACACCGGGGAGCTGTTTTTT.

V is TRBV4-2 and J is TRBJ2-3, with TRBD2 as a possible D gene (6 bases). CDR3 length equals 16 residues. Trimming stripped 0 bases from V and 3 bases from J, with 13 bases between. Germline V gives CDR1 LGHNA, CDR2 YNFKEQ. CDR3 residues: CASSQESAGFTDTQYF. DNA of the CDR3: TGTGCCAGCAGCCAAGAATCGGCGGGATTTACAGATACGCAGTATTTT.